This section outlines one TCR beta chain sequence together with its context. V lost 1 base, J lost 7 bases, and 16 bases lay in between. The CDR3 runs 15 residues. Germline V CDR1 and CDR2: SEHNR, FQNEAQ (reference sequence). This sample was taken from a study of shared clonotypes between healthy human individuals. Sequenced by immunoSEQ multiplex PCR; TCRdb stores in-frame clones only, minus some. Of about 2.3 million clones listed, 92% are singletons. Sequenced material: naive CD4+ T cells from PBMCs. The subset was: CD45RA+ positively selected. The J gene is TRBJ1-2, the V gene TRBV7-9; D may be TRBD1 (6 bases). This TCR was recovered from a man aged 18 to 35 in good health. Some clones in this sample may be carry-over from other donors' samples. CDR3 bases: TGTGCCAGCAGCTTAGAACTGATAGGGGGATCTGGCTACACCTTC. Translating gives CASSLELIGGSGYTF.